This T cell receptor (beta chain) came from a study of vaccination effects on CD4 cells after COVID-19. Study-wide results and limits: Clonal contraction was marked in infection- and vaccine-induced clones late after vaccination. Researchers report that only 1 of 255 vaccine-induced clones in healthy vaccinees cross-reacted with common cold coronaviruses. There were few convalescent patients in the study and no early post-infection timepoints.

Worth noting for this clone: Its specificity is unknown. At one end the junction does not follow the germline gene, possibly because of a read error.

Isolating CD4+ T cells followed ten to eleven days of culture. The vaccine given was either BNT162b2 or mRNA-1273, in two doses. On both days 3 and 7, half of the culture medium was replaced with IL-2 medium. The germline gives CDR1 MNHEY, CDR2 SVGAGI. The CDR3 spans 13 residues. TCRdb's table, derived via immunoSEQ multiplex PCR, lists solely in-frame clones and lacks some. The table includes around 46,000 clones, around 70% detected once. The input for sequencing was CD4+ T cells from PBMCs cultured without peptide, taken after COVID-19 vaccination. The source is a human donor who received a COVID-19 vaccine. This chain links TRBV6-5 with TRBJ2-2; 7 bases align to TRBD1. DNA for the CDR3: TGTGCCAGCAGGAGGGACATACCAGGGGGGCTGTTTTTT. It codes for CASRRDIPGGLFF.